This T cell receptor beta chain was documented in a study of blood T cell repertoires in COVID-19. Study summary: Sources were T cells, B-cell-depleted T cells, or PBMCs; the material itself was cDNA or gDNA.

CDR1 and CDR2 from the germline V gene are MRHNA and SNTAGT. CDR3 length equals 18 residues. V lost 0 bases to trimming and J lost 0 bases; unmatched junction nucleotides: 10. Participant-reported clinical history was the basis for cohort assignment. Symptom resolution, clearance, or two negative PCRs marked the recovered donors of Cohort 3. Data came from immunoSEQ multiplex PCR; TCRdb stores just in-frame clones and leaves some out. The table shows about 310,000 clones, with approximately 90% occurring only once. The rearrangement uses TRBV6-4 and TRBJ1-2; 7 nucleotides agree with TRBD1. This sequence originates from a woman between 18 and 29 years old who had recovered from COVID-19. Sequencing input: PBMCs or T cells enriched from blood (not recorded which). Here the CDR3 DNA reads TGTGCCAGCAGTGACTCGAAGGGTAGACAGGGAGCTAACTATGGCTACACCTTC. This gives the protein CASSDSKGRQGANYGYTF.